The next 17 T cell receptor beta chains were all read from a single sample in a study of response to subunit inactivated influenza vaccine. MiXCR was run by TCRdb on the RT-PCR reads, yielding one entry per CDR3 protein. Among approximately 500,000 distinct CDR3 sequences, 10% to 15% were seen once, and the ten largest hold approximately 14%. This specimen consisted of PBMCs from blood, obtained roughly 48 days after vaccination. The source of these receptors is a man between 45 and 60 years old who received an inactivated influenza vaccine.

This clonotype occurred a few times. The chain uses TRBV7-2 and TRBJ1-5; 8 bases fit TRBD1. Losses at the gene ends were 4 bases for V and 13 bases for J; bases not matched to a gene: 6. This CDR3 has 12 amino acids. Germline CDR1 is SGHTA and CDR2 is FQGNSA. CDR3 loop: CASSSGTGLQHF. CDR3 DNA: TGTGCCAGCAGCTCCGGGACAGGCCTTCAGCATTTT.

The V call is TRBV20-1, the J call TRBJ1-1; D call uncertain. The CDR3 consists of 16 residues. The V gene's germline CDR1 is DFQATT and CDR2 SNEGSKA (reference sequence). The germline V and J ends were trimmed by 3 bases and 1 base, with 18 bases remaining between them. In nucleotides, the CDR3 is TGCAGTGCTAGGGTCCGGGGAGTAAAGGGGAACACTGAAGCTTTCTTT. This sequence encodes CSARVRGVKGNTEAFF.

The rearrangement uses TRBV5-1 and TRBJ2-1, with a weak D call TRBD2 (6 bases). CDR3 length: 13 residues. Trimming cost V 1 base and J 8 bases, with 10 bases left between them. Per the germline V gene, CDR1 is SGHRS and CDR2 is YFSETQ. The CDR3, as DNA: TGCGCCAGCAGCTTGACGGGAGACCATGAGCAGTTCTTC. Encoded protein: CASSLTGDHEQFF. Full variable domain (outside the CDR3, taken from reference TRBV5-1 and TRBJ2-1): KAGVTQTPRYLIKTRGQQVTLSCSPISGHRSVSWYQQTPGQGLQFLFEYFSETQRNKGNFPGRFSGRQFSNSRSEMNVSTLELGDSALYLCASSLTGDHEQFFGPGTRLTVL.

This clonotype was recorded many times. The chain couples TRBV20-1 to TRBJ2-7; 9 nucleotides align to TRBD2. Trimming removed 0 bases from V and 3 bases from J; junction bases left unmatched: 3. Germline V gives CDR1 DFQATT, CDR2 SNEGSKA (reference sequence). The CDR3 runs 14 residues. CDR3 sequence: CSARDPSGVYEQYF. The CDR3 nucleotides read TGCAGTGCTAGAGATCCTAGCGGGGTCTACGAGCAGTACTTC.

This clonotype was detected a few times. In DNA, the CDR3 is TGCAGTGCTACACAGGTGTTATATGAGCAGTTCTTC. It encodes CSATQVLYEQFF. This chain links TRBV20-1 with TRBJ2-1; weak D call: TRBD1 (5 bases). The CDR3 covers 12 residues. Deletions cut 4 bases from V and 8 bases from J, with 12 bases between. CDR1 DFQATT and CDR2 SNEGSKA come from the germline V gene (reference sequence).

This clonotype was observed at least ten times. The V and J genes are TRBV15 and TRBJ2-5; TRBD2 might be the D (5 bases). V gave up 1 base and J gave up 4 bases, with 13 bases separating them. The CDR3 is made up of 15 amino acids. Germline V gene data show CDR1 as LNHNV and CDR2 as YYDKDF (reference sequence). The CDR3 DNA follows: TGTGCCACCAGCAGAGGGGCGGGTTACAGAGAGACCCAGTACTTC. Protein sequence: CATSRGAGYRETQYF.

V gene TRBV7-8 combines with J gene TRBJ1-1; weak D call: TRBD1 (5 bases). Trimming pared 5 bases from V and 0 bases from J, leaving 13 bases between. Germline V gene data show CDR1 as SGHVS and CDR2 as FQNEAQ. This CDR3 spans 15 amino acids. The CDR3 here is CASSAVGGLNTEAFF. CDR3 nucleotides: TGTGCCAGCAGCGCAGTGGGGGGGTTGAACACTGAAGCTTTCTTT. Full variable domain (outside the CDR3, taken from reference TRBV7-8 and TRBJ1-1): GAGVSQSPRYKVAKRGQDVALRCDPISGHVSLFWYQQALGQGPEFLTYFQNEAQLDKSGLPSDRFFAERPEGSVSTLKIQRTQQEDSAVYLCASSAVGGLNTEAFFGQGTRLTVV.

The V and J genes are TRBV20-1 and TRBJ2-5; D not resolved. The germline V gene has CDR1 DFQATT and CDR2 SNEGSKA (reference sequence). V lost 3 bases and J 4 bases, leaving 15 bases between the germline ends. The CDR3 loop spans 14 amino acids. CDR3 DNA: TGCAGTGCTAGCCTCCGGCCTTGGGGAGAGACCCAGTACTTC. It yields the protein CSASLRPWGETQYF.

The gene calls are TRBV6-2 or TRBV6-3 and TRBJ2-5; D remains unclear. The CDR3 extends over 12 amino acids. The V gene lost 8 bases and the J gene lost 2 bases, with 9 bases spanning the gap. The germline V gene has CDR1 MNHEY and CDR2 SVGEGT. CDR3 DNA: TGTGCCAGCGGACCACTTCAAGAGACCCAGTACTTC. The encoded protein is CASGPLQETQYF.

This sequence joins TRBV11-2 and TRBJ2-1; a possible D gene is TRBD2 (7 bases). CDR1 is SGHAT, CDR2 FQNNGV, per germline. This CDR3 region has 18 residues. Trimming cost V 5 bases and J 9 bases, with 29 bases left between them. CDR3 residues: CASSAKGGMGGAVVEQFF. CDR3 coding DNA: TGTGCCAGCAGCGCCAAAGGGGGTATGGGGGGGGCCGTAGTTGAGCAGTTCTTC.

In nucleotides, the CDR3 is TGTGCCAGCAGTTACGTACAGACAACTGAAGCTTTCTTT. Amino acid sequence: CASSYVQTTEAFF. The chain uses TRBV6-6 and TRBJ1-1, with no clear D. This CDR3 is built from 13 residues. Germline values: CDR1 MNHNY, CDR2 SVGAGI (reference sequence). Deletions cut 2 bases from V and 5 bases from J, with 9 bases between.

This clonotype has more than one count but fewer than ten. This chain connects TRBV25-1 to TRBJ2-3; 7 positions match TRBD2. Losses at the gene ends were 4 bases for V and 2 bases for J; bases not matched to a gene: 3. The CDR3 contains 14 residues. Germline-derived CDR1 and CDR2 are MGHDK and SYGVNS. The CDR3 DNA is TGTGCCAGCAGTGGAGCGGGGTACACAGATACGCAGTATTTT. Protein sequence: CASSGAGYTDTQYF.

This clonotype was picked up a small number of times. The rearrangement uses TRBV7-6 and TRBJ2-5; D might be TRBD2 (5 bases). Germline V gives CDR1 SGHVS, CDR2 FNYEAQ. This CDR3 spans 15 amino acids. Trimming left V 1 base short and J 2 bases short, with 11 bases between. The CDR3 region is CASSLGTYRQETQYF. The CDR3 DNA sequence: TGTGCCAGCAGCTTAGGGACTTACCGACAAGAGACCCAGTACTTC.

The rearrangement links TRBV14 to TRBJ2-5; tentative D call: TRBD2 (5 bases). The CDR3 is 15 amino acids. Trimming shortened V by 5 bases and J by 5 bases, and 18 bases separated the two germline ends. Germline V gives CDR1 SGHDN, CDR2 FVKESK. The CDR3 DNA is TGTGCCAGCAGCACCCTGTTTTCCGACTATGAGACCCAGTACTTC. Residues: CASSTLFSDYETQYF.

For this clonotype: A single base separates this from a much larger clone, so it may be a read error. The rearrangement uses TRBV12-3 or TRBV12-4 and TRBJ2-5; no clear D. CDR3 length: 11 residues. The CDR3 sequence is CASGIVEAQYF. In nucleotides, the CDR3 is TGTGCCAGCGGGATAGTAGAGGCCCAGTACTTC.

Many counts were recorded for this clonotype. This sequence joins TRBV24-1 and TRBJ2-7, with 9 bases aligning to TRBD1. Germline lookup yields CDR1 KGHDR and CDR2 SFDVKD. CDR3 length equals 20 residues. V lost 5 bases, J lost 0 bases, and 19 bases stayed unmatched. CDR3 amino acids: CATSGPPGQGSSSSSYEQYF. For the CDR3, the DNA is TGTGCCACCAGTGGCCCTCCGGGACAGGGTTCGTCCTCTAGCTCCTACGAGCAGTACTTC.

CDR3: CASSLDPGRARAFF. The CDR3 coding sequence is TGTGCCAGCAGCTTAGATCCGGGCAGGGCCCGGGCTTTCTTT. This sequence joins TRBV11-2 and TRBJ1-1, with D possibly matching TRBD1 (5 bases). With 0 bases removed from V and 11 bases from J, the gap between germline ends came to 16 bases. Germline V gene data show CDR1 as SGHAT and CDR2 as FQNNGV. This CDR3 has 14 residues.